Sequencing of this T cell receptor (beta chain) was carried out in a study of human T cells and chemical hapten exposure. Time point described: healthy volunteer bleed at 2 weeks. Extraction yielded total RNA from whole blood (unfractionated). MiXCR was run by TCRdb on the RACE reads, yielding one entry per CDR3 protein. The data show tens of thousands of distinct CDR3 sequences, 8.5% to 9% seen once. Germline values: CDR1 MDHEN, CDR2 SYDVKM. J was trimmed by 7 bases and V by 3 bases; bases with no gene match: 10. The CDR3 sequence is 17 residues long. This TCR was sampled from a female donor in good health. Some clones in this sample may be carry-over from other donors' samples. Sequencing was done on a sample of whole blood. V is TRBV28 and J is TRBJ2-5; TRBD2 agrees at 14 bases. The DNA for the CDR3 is TGTGCCAGCAGTTTGCCGGGACTAGCGGGAGTGAAAGGGACCCAGTACTTC. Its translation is CASSLPGLAGVKGTQYF.